A selection of T cell receptor beta chains follows, all from one sample in a study of blood T cell repertoires in COVID-19. Here immunoSEQ multiplex PCR was the method, and the copy in TCRdb shows in-frame clones only, minus some. This table has 400,000 to 500,000 clones, about 88% appearing once. The sample was PBMCs or T cells enriched from blood (not recorded which). These receptors all stem from a woman aged 18-29 years who had been exposed to COVID-19. Each CDR3 is given with its conserved first and last residue. D genes are given only for firm matches. The size field is filled for only some rows; it gives once, few, many or a size class.

V: TRBV18; size: few; J: TRBJ2-1; D: NA; DNA: TGTGCCAGCTCACCCCGTAGCGGAGAGTACAATGAGCAGTTCTTC; CDR3: CASSPRSGEYNEQFF
V: TRBV5-1; size: NA; J: TRBJ1-1; D: NA; DNA: TGCGCCAGCAGCTTTGTGGCGGGGAACACTGAAGCTTTCTTT; CDR3: CASSFVAGNTEAFF
V: TRBV4-1; size: NA; J: TRBJ2-3; D: NA; DNA: TGCGCCAGCAGCCAAGTCCCCTCTAGCACAGATACGCAGTATTTT; CDR3: CASSQVPSSTDTQYF
V: TRBV4-3; size: NA; J: TRBJ1-5; D: NA; DNA: TGCGCCAGCAGCCAAGATCTTGGGACAAATAGCAATCAGCCCCAGCATTTT; CDR3: CASSQDLGTNSNQPQHF
V: TRBV28; size: NA; J: TRBJ2-7; D: NA; DNA: TGTGCCAGCAGTTTCCCCGGGGGCTACGAGCAGTACTTC; CDR3: CASSFPGGYEQYF
V: TRBV5-1; size: NA; J: TRBJ1-1; D: NA; DNA: TGCGCCAGCAGCTTCTTCGGGGTGAACACTGAAGCTTTCTTT; CDR3: CASSFFGVNTEAFF
V: TRBV18; size: NA; J: TRBJ1-6; D: TRBD1; DNA: TGTGCCAGCTCACCGGGACAGGGGGCGAATTCACCCCTCCACTTT; CDR3: CASSPGQGANSPLHF
V: TRBV28; size: NA; J: TRBJ1-3; D: NA; DNA: TGTGCCAGCAGTGACAGCTCTGGAAACACCATATATTTT; CDR3: CASSDSSGNTIYF
V: TRBV27; size: NA; J: TRBJ1-6; D: NA; DNA: TGTGCCAGCAGTTTGAAGGGAGGGGTCCCCCTCCACTTT; CDR3: CASSLKGGVPLHF
V: TRBV19; size: once; J: TRBJ1-1; D: TRBD1; DNA: TGTGCCAGTAGTACTTACCCAGGACAGGGGGACACTGAAGCTTTCTTT; CDR3: CASSTYPGQGDTEAFF
V: TRBV28; size: once; J: TRBJ2-2; D: TRBD1; DNA: TGTGCCAGCAGTATACAGGGGAAACAAACCGGGGAGCTGTTTTTT; CDR3: CASSIQGKQTGELFF
V: TRBV9; size: NA; J: TRBJ1-1; D: TRBD1; DNA: TGTGCCAGCAGCGGGCCGGGACAGGGATTGAACACTGAAGCTTTCTTT; CDR3: CASSGPGQGLNTEAFF
V: TRBV18; size: NA; J: TRBJ1-1; D: TRBD1; DNA: TGTGCCAGCTCACTAACGGGACAGGGGGACACTGAAGCTTTCTTT; CDR3: CASSLTGQGDTEAFF
V: TRBV5-4; size: NA; J: TRBJ1-4; D: NA; DNA: TGTGCCAGCAGCCCGGGGGGGGATAATGAAAAACTGTTTTTT; CDR3: CASSPGGDNEKLFF
V: TRBV28; size: NA; J: TRBJ2-3; D: TRBD1; DNA: TGTGCCAGCGGTTCCATAGGACAGGGGGCGCCGAATACGCAGTATTTT; CDR3: CASGSIGQGAPNTQYF
V: TRBV27; size: NA; J: TRBJ1-5; D: TRBD1; DNA: TGTGCCAGCAGAAGACAGGGTAACAATCAGCCCCAGCATTTT; CDR3: CASRRQGNNQPQHF
V: TRBV4-1; size: NA; J: TRBJ1-5; D: NA; DNA: TGCGCCAGCAGCCAAAACGACAGAATCAATCAGCCCCAGCATTTT; CDR3: CASSQNDRINQPQHF
V: TRBV24-1; size: NA; J: TRBJ2-6; D: NA; DNA: TGTGCCACCAGTGGCAGGACTATCTCTGGGGCCAACGTCCTGACTTTC; CDR3: CATSGRTISGANVLTF
V: TRBV29-1; size: NA; J: TRBJ2-1; D: NA; DNA: TGCAGCGTTTTGGGGGGACGAAATGAGCAGTTCTTC; CDR3: CSVLGGRNEQFF
V: TRBV19; size: few; J: TRBJ1-1; D: NA; DNA: TGTGCCAGTAGTATCGTGGAGAAGGGGTACATGAACACTGAAGCTTTCTTT; CDR3: CASSIVEKGYMNTEAFF
V: TRBV6-4; size: NA; J: TRBJ2-1; D: TRBD1; DNA: TGTGCCAGCAGTGACCGGGACAGGGGGGACTACAATGAGCAGTTCTTC; CDR3: CASSDRDRGDYNEQFF
V: TRBV19; size: NA; J: TRBJ1-1; D: TRBD1; DNA: TGTGCCAGCGGACAGGGGAACACTGAAGCTTTCTTT; CDR3: CASGQGNTEAFF
V: TRBV19; size: NA; J: TRBJ2-1; D: NA; DNA: TGTGCCAGTAGTATATCTAACTACAATGAGCAGTTCTTC; CDR3: CASSISNYNEQFF
V: TRBV6-5; size: once; J: TRBJ2-7; D: NA; DNA: TGTGCCAGCAGTTACTCGGGGAGCTACGAGCAGTACTTC; CDR3: CASSYSGSYEQYF
V: TRBV11-2; size: few; J: TRBJ2-1; D: TRBD2; DNA: TGTGCCAGCAGCTACTATAGCGGGGGGCCTATCTTGGGAGATGAGCAGTTCTTC; CDR3: CASSYYSGGPILGDEQFF
V: TRBV7-9; size: NA; J: TRBJ1-3; D: TRBD1; DNA: TGTGCCAGCAGCTTTATCGCAACAGGGGGCAGTGGAAACACCATATATTTT; CDR3: CASSFIATGGSGNTIYF
V: TRBV19; size: NA; J: TRBJ1-1; D: NA; DNA: TGTGCCAGTAAAGAAGGGGCGAGTTCCTACACTGAAGCTTTCTTT; CDR3: CASKEGASSYTEAFF
V: TRBV11-2; size: NA; J: TRBJ2-1; D: NA; DNA: TGTGCCAGCCGCCCGCTTAGCTCCTACAATGAGCAGTTCTTC; CDR3: CASRPLSSYNEQFF
V: TRBV2; size: NA; J: TRBJ2-1; D: NA; DNA: TGTGCCAGCAGGGACACAGGGTACAATGAGCAGTTCTTC; CDR3: CASRDTGYNEQFF
V: TRBV2; size: NA; J: TRBJ1-2; D: TRBD1; DNA: TGTGCCAGGATGTACAGGGGACGAGGCTACACCTTC; CDR3: CARMYRGRGYTF
V: TRBV29-1; size: NA; J: TRBJ2-7; D: NA; DNA: TGCAGCGTTGGGCCGGGGGTGCAAGAGCAGTACTTC; CDR3: CSVGPGVQEQYF
V: TRBV19; size: NA; J: TRBJ1-3; D: NA; DNA: TGTGCCAGTAGTCGGGGATACGTCTCTGGAAACACCATATATTTT; CDR3: CASSRGYVSGNTIYF
V: TRBV4-2; size: NA; J: TRBJ2-3; D: TRBD2; DNA: TGTGCCAGCAGCCAAGATCGGGCTAGCGGAACAGATACGCAGTATTTT; CDR3: CASSQDRASGTDTQYF
V: TRBV5-8; size: NA; J: TRBJ2-7; D: NA; DNA: TGTGCCAGCAGCTTGAAGTCCCTCGGCGAGCAGTACTTC; CDR3: CASSLKSLGEQYF
V: TRBV3-1/TRBV3-2; size: NA; J: TRBJ2-3; D: TRBD2; DNA: TGTGCCAGCAGCCAAGGGGAGGGGTGGGGCACAGATACGCAGTATTTT; CDR3: CASSQGEGWGTDTQYF
V: TRBV6-5; size: NA; J: TRBJ1-1; D: TRBD1; DNA: TGTGCCGGTGGGACAGGGGAGATCACTGAAGCTTTCTTT; CDR3: CAGGTGEITEAFF
V: TRBV28; size: NA; J: TRBJ2-1; D: NA; DNA: TGTGCCAGCAGTTTTCGGGCAGGGGTGTTCTTC; CDR3: CASSFRAGVFF
V: TRBV21-1; size: once; J: TRBJ1-6; D: NA; DNA: TGTGCCAGCAGCAATGCGGGGACAGGGGCAGACTCCTATAATTCACCCCTCCACTTT; CDR3: CASSNAGTGADSYNSPLHF
V: TRBV7-2; size: NA; J: TRBJ2-7; D: NA; DNA: TGTGCCAGCAGCCCGACGGACATAAGCTCCTACGAGCAGTACTTC; CDR3: CASSPTDISSYEQYF
V: TRBV24-1; size: NA; J: TRBJ2-1; D: TRBD1; DNA: TGTGCCACCAGTGATCAAAAGACAGGGCGTGAGCAGTTCTTC; CDR3: CATSDQKTGREQFF
V: TRBV20-1; size: NA; J: TRBJ1-2; D: NA; DNA: TGCAGTGCTAGCCTCTACTATGGCTACACCTTC; CDR3: CSASLYYGYTF
V: TRBV5-4; size: few; J: TRBJ2-7; D: NA; DNA: TGTGCCAGCAGCTTGGCGCCTACTTCGAGCTCCTACGAGCAGTACTTC; CDR3: CASSLAPTSSSYEQYF
V: TRBV19; size: NA; J: TRBJ2-5; D: NA; DNA: TGTGCCAGTAGTACTCTAGAGACCCAGTACTTC; CDR3: CASSTLETQYF
V: TRBV12-3/TRBV12-4; size: NA; J: TRBJ2-7; D: NA; DNA: TGTGCCAGCGACTCCGGGAGCTCCTACGAGCAGTACTTC; CDR3: CASDSGSSYEQYF
V: TRBV27; size: NA; J: TRBJ1-5; D: TRBD1; DNA: TGTGCCAGCAGTATTTCCGGGACAGAGGGTCAGCCCCAGCATTTT; CDR3: CASSISGTEGQPQHF
V: TRBV11-2; size: NA; J: TRBJ1-5; D: TRBD1; DNA: TGTGCCAGCAGCTTCAGTCCCAGGACAGGGGCCGAGGGGCCCCAGCATTTT; CDR3: CASSFSPRTGAEGPQHF
V: TRBV9; size: once; J: TRBJ2-5; D: TRBD2; DNA: TGTGCCAGCAGCGAGGGGACTAGCACGATGGAGACCCAGTACTTC; CDR3: CASSEGTSTMETQYF
V: TRBV10-2; size: NA; J: TRBJ2-7; D: TRBD2; DNA: TGCGCCAGCAGTGAGGCGGTTAGGGCGGGAGGGCCCACCGAGCAGTACTTC; CDR3: CASSEAVRAGGPTEQYF
V: TRBV5-6; size: NA; J: TRBJ1-4; D: TRBD1; DNA: TGTGCCAGCAGTTCCCCGGGACAGGGGTATGAAAAACTGTTTTTT; CDR3: CASSSPGQGYEKLFF
V: TRBV4-1; size: NA; J: TRBJ2-7; D: NA; DNA: TGCGCCAGCAGCCAAGATATCTCCTACGAGCAGTACTTC; CDR3: CASSQDISYEQYF
V: TRBV5-6; size: few; J: TRBJ2-5; D: TRBD1; DNA: TGTGCCAGCAGACAGGGGGAGACCCAGTACTTC; CDR3: CASRQGETQYF